The 18 T cell receptor beta chains in this list originate from one sample, sequenced in a study of T-cell reconstitution after alpha-beta-depleted transplantation in children. Unique molecular identifiers were used to barcode this TCRbeta library. TCRdb re-called the PCR reads with MiXCR, one entry per CDR3 protein. The sample yields roughly 200,000 distinct CDR3 sequences, roughly 15% seen once. The sample was PBMCs from the stem cell graft donor, taken from the stem cell graft. These receptors were taken from a human donor who donated a stem cell graft to a child with acute lymphoblastic leukemia.

This clonotype was counted many times. The rearrangement joins TRBV7-9 to TRBJ2-6; tentative D call: TRBD1 (5 bases). The germline V and J ends were trimmed by 2 bases and 8 bases, with 7 bases remaining between them. Germline loops: CDR1 SEHNR, CDR2 FQNEAQ (reference sequence). The CDR3 totals 13 residues. In DNA, the CDR3 is TGTGCCAGCAGCTTACAGGGTACCAACGTCCTGACTTTC. This encodes CASSLQGTNVLTF.

This clonotype showed up many times. The CDR3 nucleotides read TGCAGCGCGAGGGACAGTGTGACTAACTATGGCTACACCTTC. This encodes CSARDSVTNYGYTF. The rearrangement links TRBV29-1 to TRBJ1-2; 7 positions match TRBD1. The CDR3 totals 14 residues. J lost 0 bases, V lost 7 bases, and 8 bases had no gene match. Germline CDR1 reads SQVTM; CDR2 reads ANQGSEA.

This clonotype was recorded at least ten times. V and J are TRBV5-1 and TRBJ2-5; D unresolved. This CDR3 has 11 residues. V gave up 1 base and J gave up 5 bases, with 3 bases separating them. The germline CDR1 and CDR2 sequences are SGHRS and YFSETQ. CDR3 loop: CASSLWETQYF. The CDR3 nucleotides read TGCGCCAGCAGCTTGTGGGAGACCCAGTACTTC.

This clonotype has ten or more counts. The chain has TRBV10-3 and TRBJ2-2; 8 bases are shared with TRBD1. Trimming removed 2 bases from V and 0 bases from J; junction bases left unmatched: 11. Germline CDR1 and CDR2: ENHRY and SYGVKD. The CDR3 consists of 19 residues. This CDR3 is CAISEQGAHARPNTGELFF. CDR3 DNA: TGTGCCATCAGTGAGCAGGGGGCGCATGCAAGGCCGAACACCGGGGAGCTGTTTTTT.

This clonotype was observed at least ten times. The rearrangement uses TRBV18 and TRBJ2-7; 9 nucleotides line up with TRBD1. The V gene's germline CDR1 is KGHSH and CDR2 LQKENI. The CDR3 sequence is 14 residues long. Unmatched junction bases numbered 7, after V lost 5 bases and J lost 5 bases. This chain's CDR3 is CASSVGTGKDEQYF. The DNA of the CDR3 is TGTGCCAGCTCAGTAGGGACAGGGAAAGACGAGCAGTACTTC.

This clonotype has at least ten counts. The chain uses TRBV12-3 or TRBV12-4 and TRBJ1-1; D gene unclear. Trimming cost V 6 bases and J 3 bases, with 17 bases left between them. This CDR3 spans 15 amino acids. CDR3 nucleotide sequence: TGTGCCAGCAGCCACCTTAAGGGTTGGGACACTGAAGCTTTCTTT. Its translation is CASSHLKGWDTEAFF.

The chain has TRBV7-8 and TRBJ2-5; D gene ambiguous. V was trimmed by 5 bases and J by 2 bases, leaving 18 bases between them. The CDR3 spans 16 residues. The germline gives CDR1 SGHVS, CDR2 FQNEAQ. The CDR3 loop reads CASSPMRSLYQETQYF. The CDR3 region has the DNA TGTGCCAGCAGCCCCATGAGGTCCCTTTATCAAGAGACCCAGTACTTC.

This clonotype showed up many times. CDR3: CASSGTSRSDEQYF. For the CDR3, the DNA is TGTGCCAGCAGTGGGACTAGCAGGAGTGACGAGCAGTACTTC. The chain links TRBV6-1 to TRBJ2-7, with 8 bases matching TRBD2. Germline lookup yields CDR1 MNHNS and CDR2 SASEGT. This CDR3 has 14 amino acids. The trim removed 4 bases at V and 5 bases at J, leaving 7 bases unmatched.

V gene TRBV7-6 combines with J gene TRBJ1-1; 8 nucleotides agree with TRBD1. V was pared by 5 bases and J by 10 bases, with 9 bases of the junction left unmatched. Germline CDR1 SGHVS, CDR2 FNYEAQ. CDR3 length: 13 amino acids. The CDR3 nucleotides read TGTGCCAGCAGCCTGGAACAGGGGGTGGGAGCTTTCTTT. Protein product: CASSLEQGVGAFF.

This clonotype was found many times. The V and J genes are TRBV10-3 and TRBJ2-5; the match to TRBD1 covers 12 bases. CDR3 length: 15 residues. Germline loops: CDR1 ENHRY, CDR2 SYGVKD. Germline trimming cut 7 bases from V and 4 bases from J; bases unmatched to any gene: 7. The DNA for the CDR3 is TGTGCCATCACCCGGGGACAGGGGGCAGGAGAGACCCAGTACTTC. It translates to CAITRGQGAGETQYF.

The J gene is TRBJ2-1, the V gene TRBV6-1, with D possibly being TRBD1 or TRBD2 (5 bases each). CDR1 and CDR2 (germline): MNHNS, SASEGT. The CDR3 length is 15 residues. V lost 6 bases and J lost 1, with 13 bases in between. In DNA, the CDR3 is TGTGCCAGCAGGACTGGGACCTCTTCCTACAATGAGCAGTTCTTC. Protein: CASRTGTSSYNEQFF.

In regard to this clonotype: Just one base apart from a much larger clone, this may be a read error. The J gene is TRBJ2-1, the V gene TRBV12-3 or TRBV12-4; 8 bases are shared with TRBD2. The V gene end was trimmed by 7 bases and the J gene end by 5 bases; junction bases not matched to a gene: 10. CDR3 length equals 15 residues. CDR3 DNA: TGTGCCAGCACCCTGGGAGTAGCGGGAAACAATGAGCAGTTCTTC. It yields the protein CASTLGVAGNNEQFF.

In its sample, this clonotype was seen many times. The chain carries TRBV28 and TRBJ2-1, with TRBD2 identical over 11 bases. Germline assignment: CDR1 MDHEN and CDR2 SYDVKM. The CDR3 sequence is 16 residues long. The ends lost 2 bases at V and 7 bases at J; junction bases unmatched: 7. The CDR3 loop is CASSLPRPSGRNEQFF. CDR3 coding DNA: TGTGCCAGCAGTTTACCCCGCCCTAGCGGGAGGAATGAGCAGTTCTTC.

The V gene is TRBV19, the J gene TRBJ2-1; possible D gene TRBD1, 6 bases. Trimming removed 8 bases at V and 6 bases at J, with 17 bases between. The germline CDR1 and CDR2 sequences are LNHDA and SQIVND (reference sequence). There are 14 residues in the CDR3. As DNA, the CDR3 is TGTGCCAGTTCTGGTCGACACAGGGTCAATGAGCAGTTCTTC. As protein: CASSGRHRVNEQFF.

The sample holds many counts of this clonotype. This chain uses TRBV7-2 with TRBJ1-6, with D tentatively TRBD1 (5 bases). This CDR3 contains 14 residues. Germline CDR1 and CDR2: SGHTA and FQGNSA. V gave up 5 bases and J gave up 4 bases, with 9 bases separating them. This CDR3 is CASSRDGYNSPLHF. The DNA of the CDR3 is TGTGCCAGCAGCCGGGACGGGTATAATTCACCCCTCCACTTT.

This clonotype appeared many times. The chain combines TRBV5-1 with TRBJ2-3, with no clear D. CDR1 SGHRS and CDR2 YFSETQ come from the germline V gene. This CDR3 spans 15 amino acids. V was cut by 0 bases and J by 6 bases, with 14 bases left in between. CDR3 residues: CASSLVVITEDTQYF. The CDR3 DNA sequence: TGCGCCAGCAGCTTGGTGGTGATAACCGAGGATACGCAGTATTTT.

The table lists this clonotype with many counts. This rearrangement joins TRBV10-3 to TRBJ2-7; D may match TRBD1 or TRBD2 (5 bases each). Germline CDR1 reads ENHRY; CDR2 reads SYGVKD. This CDR3 contains 15 residues. V was pared by 4 bases and J by 1 base, with 14 bases between. The CDR3 DNA sequence: TGTGCCATCAGTGGAGGGGAATACTTATCCTACGAGCAGTACTTC. Protein product: CAISGGEYLSYEQYF.

This clonotype showed up just a few times. This chain links TRBV6-5 with TRBJ1-5; D may be TRBD1 (6 bases). CDR3 length: 19 residues. Germline assignment: CDR1 MNHEY and CDR2 SVGAGI. V dropped 2 bases and J dropped 1 base, with 21 bases sitting between them. This CDR3 is CASSYRFNPGDMSNQPQHF. The CDR3 coding sequence is TGTGCCAGCAGTTACCGGTTTAACCCGGGGGACATGAGCAATCAGCCCCAGCATTTT.